This T cell receptor (beta chain) came from a study of a mutant IDH1 vaccine in newly diagnosed glioma. Time point here: week 35, safety follow-up. The investigators gave 300 ug of mutant IDH1 20-mer peptide in each vaccine dose, together with topical imiquimod. From germline, CDR1 is MGHRA and CDR2 YSYEKL. V lost 6 bases to trimming and J lost 8 bases, with 16 bases between them. This CDR3 is 14 amino acids long. Concerning this clone itself: Its matching antigen is unknown.

Clones were read by immunoSEQ multiplex PCR, and TCRdb kept only the in-frame ones, dropping some. The sample holds 45,000 to 60,000 clones, 88% seen once. This material consisted of PBMCs, taken from a glioma patient whose treatment included an IDH1 peptide vaccine. This sequence joins TRBV4-1 and TRBJ1-4; D is possibly TRBD1 (5 bases). The receptor was isolated from a middle-aged woman with glioma. CDR3 sequence: CASRFRAREEKLFF. CDR3 sequence (DNA): TGCGCCAGCAGATTCAGGGCGCGTGAGGAAAAACTGTTTTTT.